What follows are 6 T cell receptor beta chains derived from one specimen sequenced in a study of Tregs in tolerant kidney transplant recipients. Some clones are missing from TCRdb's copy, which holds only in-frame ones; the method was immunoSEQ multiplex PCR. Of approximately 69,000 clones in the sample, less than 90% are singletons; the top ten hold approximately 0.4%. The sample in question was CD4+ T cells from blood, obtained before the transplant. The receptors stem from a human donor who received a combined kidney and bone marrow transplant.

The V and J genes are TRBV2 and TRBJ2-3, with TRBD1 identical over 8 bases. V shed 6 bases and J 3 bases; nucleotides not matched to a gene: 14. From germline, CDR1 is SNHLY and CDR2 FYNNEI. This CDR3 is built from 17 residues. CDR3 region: CASSEALRDRITDTQYF. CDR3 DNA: TGTGCCAGCAGCGAGGCCCTTCGGGACAGGATAACAGATACGCAGTATTTT. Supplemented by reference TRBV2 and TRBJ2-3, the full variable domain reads EPEVTQTPSHQVTQMGQEVILRCVPISNHLYFYWYRQILGQKVEFLVSFYNNEISEKSEIFDDQFSVERPDGSNFTLKIRSTKLEDSAMYFCASSEALRDRITDTQYFGPGTRLTVL.

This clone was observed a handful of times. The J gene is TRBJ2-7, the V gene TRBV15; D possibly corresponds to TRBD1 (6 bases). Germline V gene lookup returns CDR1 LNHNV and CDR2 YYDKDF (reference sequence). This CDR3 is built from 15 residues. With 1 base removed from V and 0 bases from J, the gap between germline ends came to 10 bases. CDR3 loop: CATSRGTAPSYEQYF. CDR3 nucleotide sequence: TGTGCCACCAGCAGAGGGACAGCACCCTCCTACGAGCAGTACTTC.

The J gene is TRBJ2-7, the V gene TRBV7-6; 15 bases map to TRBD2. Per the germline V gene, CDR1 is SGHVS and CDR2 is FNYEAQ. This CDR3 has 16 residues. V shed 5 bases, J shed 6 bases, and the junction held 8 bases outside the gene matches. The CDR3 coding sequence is TGTGCCAGCAGCCCCGGACTAGCGGGAGGGCCTCCCGAGCAGTACTTC. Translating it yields CASSPGLAGGPPEQYF. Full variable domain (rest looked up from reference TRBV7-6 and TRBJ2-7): GAGVSQSPRYKVTKRGQDVALRCDPISGHVSLYWYRQALGQGPEFLTYFNYEAQQDKSGLPNDRFSAERPEGSISTLTIQRTEQRDSAMYRCASSPGLAGGPPEQYFGPGTRLTVT.

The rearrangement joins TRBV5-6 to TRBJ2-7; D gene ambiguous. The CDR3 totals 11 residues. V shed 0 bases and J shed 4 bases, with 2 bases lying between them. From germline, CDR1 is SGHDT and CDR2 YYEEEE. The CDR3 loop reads CASSLVYEQYF. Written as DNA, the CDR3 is TGTGCCAGCAGCTTGGTATACGAGCAGTACTTC.

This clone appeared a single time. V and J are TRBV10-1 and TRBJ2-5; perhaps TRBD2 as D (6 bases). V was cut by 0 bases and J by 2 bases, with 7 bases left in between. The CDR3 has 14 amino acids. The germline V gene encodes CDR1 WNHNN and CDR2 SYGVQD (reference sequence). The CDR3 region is CASSESSGQETQYF. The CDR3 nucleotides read TGCGCCAGCAGTGAGTCGAGCGGGCAAGAGACCCAGTACTTC.

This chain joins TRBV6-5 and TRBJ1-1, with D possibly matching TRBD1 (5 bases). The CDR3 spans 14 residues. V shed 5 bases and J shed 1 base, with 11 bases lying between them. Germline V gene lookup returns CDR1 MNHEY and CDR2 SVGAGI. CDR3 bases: TGTGCCAGCAGTGGAGGGGCGGGGAACACTGAAGCTTTCTTT. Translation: CASSGGAGNTEAFF.